Shown below are 9 T cell receptor beta chains from a single sample sequenced in a study of Ad26.COV2.S vaccination and SARS-CoV-2 variants. This sample's treatment: 15 to 20 received Ad26.COV2.S at low or high dose, single or two shots; five or six received placebo; per-sample allocation not given. The samples were gathered on day 63 after the first injection of vaccine or placebo. Using immunoSEQ multiplex PCR, the repertoire was profiled, and TCRdb retains in-frame clones only, with some absent. The repertoire consists of 300,000 to 350,000 clones, with approximately 87% occurring once and the leading ten covering about 5.4%. This specimen consisted of peripheral blood, obtained in a trial of Ad26.COV2.S vaccine versus placebo. The receptors here all came from a person between 18 and 65 years old who received the Ad26.COV2.S COVID-19 vaccine or a placebo.

The count of this clone is one. This chain connects TRBV5-4 to TRBJ2-1; tentatively, D is TRBD1 (6 bases). The length of the CDR3 is 14 residues. V shed 2 bases and J shed 2 bases, with 8 bases lying between them. Germline V lookup: CDR1 SGHNT, CDR2 YYREEE (reference sequence). The CDR3 is CASSLTGTYNEQFF. For the CDR3, the DNA is TGTGCCAGCAGCTTAACAGGGACCTACAATGAGCAGTTCTTC.

The V gene is TRBV5-1, the J gene TRBJ2-1; D uncertain. The germline V gene encodes CDR1 SGHRS and CDR2 YFSETQ. The CDR3 sequence is 13 residues long. Trimming shortened V by 4 bases and J by 4 bases, and 9 bases separated the two germline ends. CDR3: CASSLGPYNEQFF. The CDR3 DNA follows: TGCGCCAGCAGCCTAGGACCTTACAATGAGCAGTTCTTC.

The chain has TRBV7-9 and TRBJ2-4; 8 bases map to TRBD2. V shed 2 bases and J 0 bases; nucleotides not matched to a gene: 12. Per germline, CDR1 SEHNR and CDR2 FQNEAQ (reference sequence). This CDR3 is 19 amino acids long. CDR3 residues: CASSLLGLADDLAKNIQYF. The DNA of the CDR3 is TGTGCCAGCAGCTTACTCGGACTAGCCGACGACTTAGCCAAAAACATTCAGTACTTC.

The V and J genes are TRBV10-3 and TRBJ2-7, with D uncertain. Germline CDR1 is ENHRY and CDR2 is SYGVKD. This CDR3 is built from 13 residues. Trimming shortened V by 6 bases and J by 2 bases, and 11 bases separated the two germline ends. The CDR3 coding sequence is TGTGCCATCAGCGCGGAAGGCGCCTACGAGCAGTACGTC. Protein: CAISAEGAYEQYV.

This clone was seen only once. The chain combines TRBV6-1 with TRBJ1-2, with D maybe TRBD1 (6 bases). Germline V gene lookup returns CDR1 MNHNS and CDR2 SASEGT. CDR3 length: 15 residues. Trimming shortened V by 2 bases and J by 8 bases, and 18 bases separated the two germline ends. CDR3 coding DNA: TGTGCCAGCAGTGAATGGCCACAGGGTCGTGAGGGCTACACCTTC. Residues: CASSEWPQGREGYTF.

This chain links TRBV30 with TRBJ2-7, with 8 bases fitting TRBD1. The germline V gene encodes CDR1 GTSNPN and CDR2 SVGIG (reference sequence). CDR3 length: 14 residues. Trimming took 3 bases from V and 5 from J; bases not matched to a gene: 9. The CDR3 protein is CAWRAMGTGNEQYV. The CDR3 nucleotides are TGTGCCTGGAGGGCGATGGGGACAGGCAACGAGCAGTACGTC.

This chain links TRBV7-2 with TRBJ1-6; D unresolved. Trimming cost V 6 bases and J 8 bases, with 14 bases left between them. This CDR3 is 14 amino acids long. Germline-derived CDR1 and CDR2 are SGHTA and FQGNSA. The CDR3 sequence: CASRLTDSDSPLHF. CDR3 coding DNA: TGTGCCAGCAGGTTAACTGATTCAGATTCACCCCTCCACTTT.

The rearrangement links TRBV6-6 to TRBJ1-1; D is possibly TRBD1 (6 bases). This CDR3 is built from 14 residues. V was pared by 7 bases and J by 1 base, with 13 bases between. Germline CDR1 reads MNHNY; CDR2 reads SVGAGI (reference sequence). The CDR3, as DNA: TGTGCCAGCACTCCAAGGGGGGGGAACACTGAAGCTTTCTTT. Amino acid sequence: CASTPRGGNTEAFF.

By frequency in the sample, this clone is medium-sized (0.01 to 0.1%). This rearrangement joins TRBV9 to TRBJ2-7, with 7 bases identical to TRBD2. V was pared by 2 bases and J by 0 bases, with 8 bases of the junction left unmatched. The CDR3 consists of 16 residues. Germline CDR1 SGDLS, CDR2 YYNGEE. CDR3 amino acids: CASSVVWWTSSYEQYF. The CDR3 nucleotides read TGTGCCAGCAGCGTTGTTTGGTGGACTAGCTCCTACGAGCAGTACTTC. The full variable domain, completed using reference TRBV9 and TRBJ2-7, is DSGVTQTPKHLITATGQRVTLRCSPRSGDLSVYWYQQSLDQGLQFLIQYYNGEERAKGNILERFSAQQFPDLHSELNLSSLELGDSALYFCASSVVWWTSSYEQYFGPGTRLTVT.